These 22 T cell receptor beta chains originate from one sample sequenced in a study of shared clonotypes between healthy human individuals. Libraries were prepared by immunoSEQ multiplex PCR; TCRdb keeps only in-frame clonotypes and omits some of them. This table has 2 million to 2.5 million clones, over 85% appearing once. Sequencing used naive CD4+ T cells from PBMCs. Subset reported: CD45RA+ positively selected. The source of these receptors is a man younger than 35 in good health. Some clones in this sample may be carry-over from other donors' samples.

This clone was recorded a few times. This chain joins TRBV11-2 and TRBJ1-1; 7 positions agree with TRBD1. CDR3 size: 12 residues. V shed 10 bases and J 1 base; nucleotides not matched to a gene: 3. The germline gives CDR1 SGHAT, CDR2 FQNNGV. The CDR3 protein is CATRQGNTEAFF. The CDR3 DNA reads TGTGCCACCAGACAGGGGAACACTGAAGCTTTCTTT. Together with reference TRBV11-2 and TRBJ1-1, the CDR3 gives the full variable domain: EAGVAQSPRYKIIEKRQSVAFWCNPISGHATLYWYQQILGQGPKLLIQFQNNGVVDDSQLPKDRFSAERLKGVDSTLKIQPAKLEDSAVYLCATRQGNTEAFFGQGTRLTVV.

This sequence joins TRBV15 and TRBJ1-1; D remains ambiguous. Germline CDR1 and CDR2: LNHNV and YYDKDF (reference sequence). The CDR3 has 13 amino acids. The ends were cut back, 1 base at V and 2 bases at J, with 5 bases in the middle. CDR3 in amino acids: CATSRALNTEAFF. The CDR3 DNA is TGTGCCACCAGCAGAGCTCTTAACACTGAAGCTTTCTTT.

The gene calls are TRBV27 and TRBJ1-1, with D possibly being TRBD1 (6 bases). The V gene's germline CDR1 is MNHEY and CDR2 SMNVEV (reference sequence). The CDR3 runs to 13 residues. The V end lost 5 bases, the J end lost 2 bases, and 9 bases lay between the germline ends. The CDR3 loop reads CASSGTLNTEAFF. For the CDR3, the DNA is TGTGCCAGCAGTGGGACACTTAACACTGAAGCTTTCTTT.

CDR3 amino acids: CASSLATSGRAGTDTQYF. The CDR3 nucleotides are TGCGCCAGCAGCTTGGCGACTAGCGGGAGGGCCGGCACAGATACGCAGTATTTT. This rearrangement joins TRBV5-1 to TRBJ2-3, with 14 bases matching TRBD2. CDR3 length: 18 residues. Per germline, CDR1 SGHRS and CDR2 YFSETQ. V lost 0 bases to trimming and J lost 1 base; unmatched junction nucleotides: 4.

J is TRBJ1-3 and V is TRBV21-1; the D segment call TRBD1 is taken from the table without a DNA check. TRBV21-1 is a pseudogene segment. CDR3 size: 13 residues. The CDR3 coding sequence is TGTGCCAGCAAGCAAGACAGGGCAGACACCATATATTTT. Residues: CASKQDRADTIYF.

The chain uses TRBV7-9 and TRBJ1-5; D possibly corresponds to TRBD1 (5 bases). This CDR3 comprises 14 residues. V lost 5 bases to trimming and J lost 4 bases, with 12 bases between them. Germline assignment: CDR1 SEHNR and CDR2 FQNEAQ (reference sequence). Here the CDR3 reads CASSHSTDNQPQHF. The CDR3, as DNA: TGTGCCAGCAGCCACTCGACAGATAATCAGCCCCAGCATTTT.

V usage is TRBV2 and J usage is TRBJ2-5; 9 bases fit TRBD1. With 4 bases clipped from V and 4 bases from J, the junction kept 7 bases outside the gene matches. The germline gives CDR1 SNHLY, CDR2 FYNNEI. The length of the CDR3 is 15 residues. Here the CDR3 DNA reads TGTGCCAGCAGTGTACGGACAGGGGTTTCAGAGACCCAGTACTTC. The encoded protein is CASSVRTGVSETQYF.

V is TRBV28 and J is TRBJ2-7; D is unclear. This CDR3 has 12 amino acids. From germline, CDR1 is MDHEN and CDR2 SYDVKM. Trimming shortened V by 3 bases and J by 1 base, and 4 bases separated the two germline ends. The CDR3, as DNA: TGTGCCAGCAGTTTGAAATCCTACGAGCAGTACTTC. Translated: CASSLKSYEQYF.

This clone occurred once. The chain is built from TRBV7-9 and TRBJ2-2, with D perhaps matching TRBD2 (5 bases). The CDR3 is 16 residues long. V was pared by 1 base and J by 1 base, with 10 bases between. Looked up from germline, CDR1 is SEHNR and CDR2 is FQNEAQ (reference sequence). The CDR3, as DNA: TGTGCCAGCAGCTTAGTTGCCGGACTGAACACCGGGGAGCTGTTTTTT. This sequence encodes CASSLVAGLNTGELFF.

The rearrangement links TRBV21-1 to TRBJ1-5. TRBV21-1 is described as a pseudogene. The CDR3 runs to 13 residues. CDR3 DNA sequence: TGTGCCAGCCCTCCCCCAAGCAATCAGCCCCAGCATTTT. It yields the protein CASPPPSNQPQHF.

The chain has TRBV5-1 and TRBJ1-3; 7 bases line up with TRBD1. Trimming cost V 4 bases and J 2 bases; bases outside gene matches: 3. From germline, CDR1 is SGHRS and CDR2 YFSETQ. The CDR3 length is 14 residues. CDR3 DNA sequence: TGCGCCAGCAGCCCGACAGGGACTGGAAACACCATATATTTT. Amino acids: CASSPTGTGNTIYF.

The chain carries TRBV4-3 and TRBJ1-5, with D perhaps matching TRBD1 (5 bases). This CDR3 is 17 amino acids long. Looked up from germline, CDR1 is LGHNA and CDR2 is YSLEER. Trimming removed 5 bases from V and 5 bases from J, with 22 bases in between. CDR3 sequence: CASSSRWGGAAHQPQHF. The DNA for the CDR3 is TGCGCCAGCAGCTCCCGATGGGGAGGGGCCGCCCATCAGCCCCAGCATTTT.

DNA of the CDR3: TGTGCCAGCAGCCCGAGGGTCAACACCGGGGAGCTGTTTTTT. Amino acid sequence: CASSPRVNTGELFF. The J gene is TRBJ2-2, the V gene TRBV7-8; D is perhaps TRBD2 (5 bases). V lost 5 bases and J lost 2, with 9 bases in between. CDR3 length: 14 residues. Germline-derived CDR1 and CDR2 are SGHVS and FQNEAQ.

CDR3 nucleotide sequence: TGTGCCAGTAGTATCGAGATGGACAGGGGTTCGACCGGGGAGCTGTTTTTT. It is translated as CASSIEMDRGSTGELFF. This rearrangement joins TRBV19 to TRBJ2-2, with 9 bases lining up with TRBD1. Germline CDR1 is LNHDA and CDR2 is SQIVND (reference sequence). The CDR3 loop spans 17 amino acids. With V trimmed by 3 bases and J by 5 bases, 10 bases remained unmatched.

In regard to this clone: At the DNA level, this CDR3 is encoded by other sequences in the same sample as well. J is TRBJ2-7 and V is TRBV7-3; 9 bases are shared with TRBD2. CDR3 length equals 14 residues. V was pared by 5 bases and J by 1 base, with 3 bases of the junction left unmatched. Germline V gene lookup returns CDR1 SGHTA and CDR2 FQGTGA. The chain's CDR3 is CASSPTSGSYEQYF. CDR3 coding DNA: TGTGCCAGCAGCCCGACTAGCGGTTCCTACGAGCAGTACTTC.

V gene TRBV9 combines with J gene TRBJ2-1; 11 bases map to TRBD1. The CDR3 totals 15 residues. J lost 7 bases, V lost 4 bases, and 7 bases had no gene match. CDR1 is SGDLS, CDR2 YYNGEE, per germline. The CDR3 here is CASSTRTGGGNEQFF. Here the CDR3 DNA reads TGTGCCAGCAGCACCCGGACAGGGGGCGGGAATGAGCAGTTCTTC.

The chain joins TRBV4-2 to TRBJ2-2, with unresolved D. V was trimmed by 4 bases and J by 4 bases, leaving 13 bases between them. Germline CDR1 LGHNA, CDR2 YNFKEQ. This CDR3 has 15 residues. CDR3: CASSPGTLTTGELFF. DNA of the CDR3: TGTGCCAGCAGCCCAGGAACCCTAACCACCGGGGAGCTGTTTTTT.

The rearrangement uses TRBV4-3 and TRBJ1-4, with D unclear. This CDR3 is built from 15 residues. From germline, CDR1 is LGHNA and CDR2 YSLEER. Trimming took 0 bases from V and 5 from J, leaving 10 bases between them. CDR3 in DNA: TGCGCCAGCAGCCAAGAGGCCGTACTGAATGAAAAACTGTTTTTT. Translated, it gives CASSQEAVLNEKLFF.

This chain connects TRBV20-1 to TRBJ1-5; the D is unclear. The ends were cut back, 3 bases at V and 11 bases at J, with 11 bases in the middle. The germline V gene has CDR1 DFQATT and CDR2 SNEGSKA (reference sequence). The CDR3 contains 11 residues. In nucleotides, the CDR3 is TGCAGTGCTAGCTTTTTGTCGACCCAGCATTTT. Its translation is CSASFLSTQHF.

The genes are TRBV18 and TRBJ2-1, with D possibly matching TRBD2 (6 bases). Germline V gene sequence: CDR1 KGHSH, CDR2 LQKENI. With 2 bases removed from V and 2 bases from J, the gap between germline ends came to 10 bases. CDR3 length: 15 amino acids. CDR3 sequence: CASSPSTGAYNEQFF. In DNA form, the CDR3 reads TGTGCCAGCTCACCATCGACGGGAGCCTACAATGAGCAGTTCTTC.

The genes are TRBV29-1 and TRBJ2-1; 9 bases map to TRBD2. The CDR3 length is 14 residues. V was pared by 7 bases and J by 13 bases, with 17 bases of the junction left unmatched. Germline V gives CDR1 SQVTM, CDR2 ANQGSEA. CDR3 residues: CSGTVGVAGEGQFF. For the CDR3, the DNA is TGCAGCGGTACGGTGGGGGTAGCGGGAGAAGGTCAGTTCTTC.

Note on this clone: Different DNA sequences within this sample yield the same CDR3. This chain connects TRBV5-1 to TRBJ2-7; 9 nucleotides match TRBD1. The ends lost 4 bases at V and 2 bases at J; junction bases unmatched: 4. The CDR3 is 14 amino acids. Germline V gene data show CDR1 as SGHRS and CDR2 as YFSETQ. CDR3: CASSPTGGAYEQYF. CDR3 DNA: TGCGCCAGCAGCCCGACAGGGGGGGCCTACGAGCAGTACTTC.